A single sample gave rise to the 28 T cell receptor beta chains below, sequenced in a study of blood T cells in healthy people across ages. The use of a sample-barcoded 5' primer and a J-beta primer mix characterized a second PCR of about 7 to 12 cycles. MiXCR, run by TCRdb on the 5' RACE reads, gives a single entry per CDR3 protein. The sample records about 1,800,000 distinct CDR3 sequences, about 28% being singletons. The sequenced material came from blood. These receptors were collected from a woman between 25 and 40 years old in good health.

To note about this clonotype: Possible read error: a much larger clone is one base away. The genes are TRBV12-3 or TRBV12-4 and TRBJ2-5; no clear D. The J call could be wrong; TRBJ2-7 is a better fit for the DNA end. The CDR3 is made up of 12 amino acids. CDR3 coding DNA: TGTGCCAACAGTTTCAAGGTGTACGAGCAGTACTTC. Translation: CANSFKVYEQYF.

This chain connects TRBV6-6 to TRBJ1-2, with a possible D match to TRBD1 (6 bases). CDR3 size: 13 residues. V lost 11 bases, J lost 1 base, and 14 bases lay in between. From germline, CDR1 is MNHNY and CDR2 SVGAGI (reference sequence). Here the CDR3 DNA reads TGTGCCGTACACCAGGGGAGTAACTATGGCTACACCTTC. Its protein product is CAVHQGSNYGYTF.

Details on this clonotype: This may stem from a read error, because a much larger clone lies one nucleotide away. This chain joins TRBV29-1 and TRBJ2-7, with 7 bases that match TRBD1. After removal of 7 bases from V and 8 bases from J, the junction contained 14 bases not matched to a gene. This CDR3 region has 13 residues. Germline CDR1 SQVTM, CDR2 ANQGSEA. The CDR3 is CSARTGAWDKQYF. The CDR3 DNA is TGCAGCGCCAGGACAGGAGCCTGGGACAAGCAGTACTTC.

This rearrangement joins TRBV5-6 to TRBJ2-5; the match to TRBD1 covers 11 bases. V gave up 4 bases and J gave up 7 bases; unmatched junction bases: 6. The CDR3 has 14 amino acids. The germline CDR1 and CDR2 sequences are SGHDT and YYEEEE. CDR3: CASSTAGQGGTQYF. In DNA, the CDR3 is TGTGCCAGCAGCACGGCGGGACAGGGGGGGACCCAGTACTTC.

The chain has TRBV6-2 or TRBV6-3 and TRBJ1-5; D is unresolved. CDR3 length: 13 amino acids. Germline V gene sequence: CDR1 MNHEY, CDR2 SVGEGT. Trimming took 7 bases from V and 3 from J, leaving 10 bases between them. CDR3 amino acids: CASKFYNNQPQHF. The CDR3 nucleotides read TGTGCCAGCAAGTTTTATAACAATCAGCCCCAGCATTTT.

This clonotype came up many times. The CDR3 DNA is TGTGCCAGCAGCTTAGCTTCCCATCTCGAAGCTTTCTTT. It is translated as CASSLASHLEAFF. The chain is built from TRBV11-1 and TRBJ1-1; the D is unclear. The CDR3 extends over 13 amino acids. Germline V CDR1 and CDR2: SGHAT, FQDESV (reference sequence). Trimming stripped 0 bases from V and 8 bases from J, with 10 bases between.

For this clonotype: A much larger clonotype is one base distant, so this may be a read error. This chain links TRBV6-5 with TRBJ2-1; D uncertain. The V gene lost 7 bases and the J gene lost 10 bases, with 23 bases spanning the gap. The CDR3 has 15 residues. CDR1 and CDR2 (germline): MNHEY, SVGAGI. This chain's CDR3 is CASTVLLVAYFEQFF. Written as DNA, the CDR3 is TGTGCCAGCACCGTACTTCTAGTGGCCTATTTCGAGCAGTTCTTC.

The V call is TRBV28, the J call TRBJ2-1, with a possible D match to TRBD2 (6 bases). Trimming took off 7 bases at V and 6 bases at J, with 16 bases between the two ends. There are 14 residues in the CDR3. Per germline, CDR1 MDHEN and CDR2 SYDVKM. CDR3 residues: CASTTGLSTNEQFF. The CDR3 DNA reads as TGTGCCAGCACCACGGGACTTTCGACCAATGAGCAGTTCTTC.

Worth noting for this clonotype: One end of the junction does not line up with germline, which may come from a read error. The chain is built from TRBV11-2 and TRBJ2-1, with TRBD2 identical over 7 bases. CDR1 is SGHAT, CDR2 FQNNGV, per germline. The CDR3 length is 19 residues. In nucleotides, the CDR3 is TGTGCCAACAGCTTACGGAAGGGTCCGCGGACTAGCTCCTACAATGAGCAGTTCTTC. It yields the protein CANSLRKGPRTSSYNEQFF.

The V gene is TRBV20-1, the J gene TRBJ1-2; TRBD1 is a possible D gene (5 bases). The CDR3 is 13 amino acids. CDR1 is DFQATT and CDR2 is SNEGSKA in the germline V gene (reference sequence). V was pared by 6 bases and J by 1 base, with 12 bases between. The CDR3 DNA reads as TGCAGTGCCCCAGGGCAGGTTAACTATGGCTACACCTTC. It translates to CSAPGQVNYGYTF.

This clonotype was counted a few times. J is TRBJ1-2 and V is TRBV7-2; possible D gene TRBD1, 5 bases. Germline V CDR1 and CDR2: SGHTA, FQGNSA. The V end lost 2 bases, the J end lost 13 bases, and 17 bases lay between the germline ends. This CDR3 has 13 amino acids. The CDR3 DNA sequence: TGTGCCAGCAGCTTAAGGGGACCGACTGGAATCACCTTC. As protein: CASSLRGPTGITF.

The sample holds many counts of this clonotype. The chain carries TRBV29-1 and TRBJ2-1, with 9 bases identical to TRBD2. The CDR3 is 14 residues long. The junction had 5 bases not matched to a gene; V was cut back by 4 bases and J by 4 bases. Looked up from germline, CDR1 is SQVTM and CDR2 is ANQGSEA. CDR3 loop: CSVASGLAYNEQFF. DNA for the CDR3: TGCAGCGTTGCCTCGGGACTAGCTTACAATGAGCAGTTCTTC.

This clonotype was found a few times. The rearrangement joins TRBV11-3 to TRBJ2-2, with D unresolved. CDR1 is SGHNT, CDR2 YENEEA, per germline. Deletions cut 5 bases from V and 8 bases from J, with 6 bases between. The CDR3 runs 11 residues. In nucleotides, the CDR3 is TGTGCCAGCAGCAAGACAGGGGAGCTGTTTTTT. Protein product: CASSKTGELFF. The whole variable domain, filled in from reference TRBV11-3 and TRBJ2-2, reads EAGVVQSPRYKIIEKKQPVAFWCNPISGHNTLYWYLQNLGQGPELLIRYENEEAVDDSQLPKDRFSAERLKGVDSTLKIQPAELGDSAVYLCASSKTGELFFGEGSRLTVL.

The chain combines TRBV5-1 with TRBJ2-3; 9 bases match TRBD2. The CDR3 runs 18 residues. J gave up 4 bases and V 4 bases, and 16 bases lay outside the gene matches. Germline lookup yields CDR1 SGHRS and CDR2 YFSETQ. The CDR3 spells CASSLPSARGRASDTQYF. As DNA, the CDR3 is TGCGCCAGCAGCCTCCCCTCCGCTCGCGGGAGGGCCTCAGATACGCAGTATTTT. The full variable domain, its missing parts supplied by reference TRBV5-1 and TRBJ2-3, is KAGVTQTPRYLIKTRGQQVTLSCSPISGHRSVSWYQQTPGQGLQFLFEYFSETQRNKGNFPGRFSGRQFSNSRSEMNVSTLELGDSALYLCASSLPSARGRASDTQYFGPGTRLTVL.

The chain joins TRBV5-5 to TRBJ1-1; possibly TRBD1 for D (5 bases). Germline lookup yields CDR1 SGHKS and CDR2 YYEKEE (reference sequence). V was shortened by 0 bases and J by 1 base, with 10 bases between the two germline ends. The length of the CDR3 is 15 residues. The CDR3 DNA follows: TGTGCCAGCAGCTTGGCCGGGGCAACGAACACTGAAGCTTTCTTT. This codes for CASSLAGATNTEAFF.

V is TRBV12-3 or TRBV12-4 and J is TRBJ1-1; weak D call: TRBD1 (6 bases). The CDR3 sequence is 16 residues long. V was cut by 5 bases and J by 0 bases, with 16 bases left in between. CDR3 nucleotide sequence: TGTGCCAGCAGTCAGGGAGGGGGGAAAATGAACACTGAAGCTTTCTTT. It specifies CASSQGGGKMNTEAFF.

Concerning this clonotype: A much larger clone is a single base away; this may be a read error. The V gene is TRBV7-2, the J gene TRBJ2-5; TRBD1 aligns across 7 bases. V shed 4 bases and J 11 bases; nucleotides not matched to a gene: 16. CDR3 length equals 15 residues. The germline V gene encodes CDR1 SGHTA and CDR2 FQGNSA. CDR3 loop: CASSSYRGDYNEQYF. Written as DNA, the CDR3 is TGTGCCAGCAGCTCGTACAGGGGCGACTACAATGAGCAGTACTTC.

This clonotype was counted only a few times. The rearrangement uses TRBV24-1 and TRBJ1-3; D is unresolved. Germline V gene lookup returns CDR1 KGHDR and CDR2 SFDVKD. CDR3 length: 14 residues. Trimming took off 2 bases at V and 3 bases at J, with 7 bases between the two ends. The CDR3, as DNA: TGTGCCACCAGTGATTCTACTGGTGGAAACACCATATATTTT. Protein sequence: CATSDSTGGNTIYF.

The chain recombines TRBV30 with TRBJ2-7, with D maybe TRBD2 (6 bases). Trimming left V 4 bases short and J 6 bases short, with 19 bases between. The CDR3 runs 14 residues. Looked up from germline, CDR1 is GTSNPN and CDR2 is SVGIG (reference sequence). The CDR3 sequence: CAWTWGDRLSEQYF. In DNA, the CDR3 is TGTGCCTGGACTTGGGGGGATAGACTCTCCGAGCAGTACTTC.

This clonotype appeared many times. The J gene is TRBJ2-5, the V gene TRBV5-5; unclear D gene. CDR3 length equals 13 residues. Germline values: CDR1 SGHKS, CDR2 YYEKEE (reference sequence). Trimming left V 2 bases short and J 2 bases short, with 7 bases between. The CDR3 is CASSFGPQETQYF. CDR3 coding DNA: TGTGCCAGCAGCTTCGGACCGCAAGAGACCCAGTACTTC.

The chain is built from TRBV25-1 and TRBJ1-6, with D possibly TRBD1 on 6 matching bases. CDR3 length equals 17 residues. CDR1 is MGHDK, CDR2 SYGVNS, per germline. V was clipped by 3 bases and J by 8 bases, with 20 bases between them. CDR3 in DNA: TGTGCCAGCAGTGATGCTTCCTGGGGGCTTGGGTATTCACCCCTCCACTTT. It translates to CASSDASWGLGYSPLHF.

This clonotype was seen a few times. The V gene is TRBV6-5, the J gene TRBJ2-4; no clear D gene. V lost 4 bases and J lost 3, with 13 bases in between. CDR1 MNHEY and CDR2 SVGAGI come from the germline V gene. The CDR3 contains 15 residues. As DNA, the CDR3 is TGTGCCAGCAGTTTATCGACAAACCACAAAAACATTCAGTACTTC. Encoded protein: CASSLSTNHKNIQYF.

This clonotype has a count of ten or more. The CDR3 DNA reads as TGCAGTGCTAGAGATTGGGACAGAAACAATGAGCAGTTCTTC. It yields the protein CSARDWDRNNEQFF. This rearrangement joins TRBV20-1 to TRBJ2-1; 7 nucleotides agree with TRBD1. V dropped 0 bases and J dropped 5; count of bases not matched to a gene: 4. This CDR3 spans 14 amino acids. From germline, CDR1 is DFQATT and CDR2 SNEGSKA (reference sequence).

Points on this clonotype: The conserved phenylalanine or tryptophan normally closing the CDR3 is absent here, so this likely arose from a read error. V gene TRBV6-1 combines with J gene TRBJ2-3; D ambiguous. V was cut by 6 bases and J by 5 bases, with 9 bases left in between. The CDR3 is 12 residues long. Germline assignment: CDR1 MNHNS and CDR2 SASEGT. The chain's CDR3 is CASSLGLDTQYV. CDR3 DNA: TGTGCCAGCAGCCTAGGGTTAGATACGCAGTATGTT.

The chain links TRBV6-1 to TRBJ1-1; a weak D match, TRBD1 (6 bases). This CDR3 has 13 residues. Looked up from germline, CDR1 is MNHNS and CDR2 is SASEGT. Trimming cost V 4 bases and J 5 bases, with 11 bases left between them. CDR3 amino acids: CASSADRPTEAFF. CDR3 in DNA: TGTGCCAGCAGTGCGGACAGACCGACTGAAGCTTTCTTT.

The chain recombines TRBV12-3 or TRBV12-4 with TRBJ1-1; 12 nucleotides agree with TRBD1. This CDR3 comprises 15 residues. V was clipped by 6 bases and J by 8 bases; unmatched bases: 10. The CDR3 DNA follows: TGTGCCAGCAGCTTCGGGACAGGGGGCAGGATAGAAGCTTTCTTT. It is translated as CASSFGTGGRIEAFF.

This clonotype was counted ten times or more. The chain combines TRBV4-1 with TRBJ2-7; perhaps D is TRBD1 or TRBD2 (5 bases each). The CDR3 consists of 15 residues. Germline CDR1 MGHRA, CDR2 YSYEKL. V lost 1 base to trimming and J lost 2 bases, with 12 bases between them. The CDR3 loop reads CASSQGEGITYEQYF. The CDR3 nucleotides read TGCGCCAGCAGCCAAGGAGAGGGGATAACCTACGAGCAGTACTTC.

The table lists this clonotype with a few counts. Relative to the germline gene, one junction end is altered; a read error may explain this. The CDR3: CASSLIGTEELFF. The CDR3 bases are TGTGCCAGCAGTTTAATCGGCACCGAGGAGCTGTTTTTT. This chain uses TRBV12-3 or TRBV12-4 with TRBJ2-2, with D hard to call. This CDR3 has 13 amino acids.